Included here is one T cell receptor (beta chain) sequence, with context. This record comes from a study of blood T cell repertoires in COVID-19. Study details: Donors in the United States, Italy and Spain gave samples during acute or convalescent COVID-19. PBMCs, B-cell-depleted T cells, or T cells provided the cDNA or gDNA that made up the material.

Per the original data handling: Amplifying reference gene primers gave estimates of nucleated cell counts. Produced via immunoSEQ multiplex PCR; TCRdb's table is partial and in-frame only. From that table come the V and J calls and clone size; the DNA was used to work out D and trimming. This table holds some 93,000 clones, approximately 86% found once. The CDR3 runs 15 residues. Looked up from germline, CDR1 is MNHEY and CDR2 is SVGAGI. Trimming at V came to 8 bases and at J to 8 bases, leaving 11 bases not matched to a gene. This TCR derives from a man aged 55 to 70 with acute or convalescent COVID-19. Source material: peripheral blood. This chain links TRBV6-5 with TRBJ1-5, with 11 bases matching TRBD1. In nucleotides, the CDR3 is TGTGCCAGCCTCGGCCGGACAGGGGGCCGAGAGCCCCAGCATTTT. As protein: CASLGRTGGREPQHF.